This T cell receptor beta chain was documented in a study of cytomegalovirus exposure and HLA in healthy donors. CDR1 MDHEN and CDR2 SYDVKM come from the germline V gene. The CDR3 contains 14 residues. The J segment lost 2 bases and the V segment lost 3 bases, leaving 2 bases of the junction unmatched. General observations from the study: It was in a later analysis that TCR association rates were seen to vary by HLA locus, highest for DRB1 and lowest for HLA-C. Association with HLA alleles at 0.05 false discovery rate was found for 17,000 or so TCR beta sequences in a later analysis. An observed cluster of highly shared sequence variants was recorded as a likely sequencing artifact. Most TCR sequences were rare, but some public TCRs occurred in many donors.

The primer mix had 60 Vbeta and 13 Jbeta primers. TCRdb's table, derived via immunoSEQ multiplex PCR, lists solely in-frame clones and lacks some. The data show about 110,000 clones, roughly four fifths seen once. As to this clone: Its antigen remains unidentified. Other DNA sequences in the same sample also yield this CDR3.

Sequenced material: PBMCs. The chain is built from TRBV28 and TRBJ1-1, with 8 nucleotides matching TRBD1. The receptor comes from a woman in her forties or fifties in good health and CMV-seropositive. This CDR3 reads CASSLQGANTEAFF. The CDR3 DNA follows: TGTGCCAGCAGTTTGCAGGGGGCAAACACTGAAGCTTTCTTT.